This T cell receptor (beta chain) is drawn from a study of shared clonotypes between healthy human individuals (dated by TCRdb to about 2020). At the level of the whole study: The cohort comprised two women and a few men aged 18 to 49 years. For each donor, three plates each were used for CD4 naive and CD4 memory, two plates were used for CD8 naive, and one plate was used for CD8 memory. Blood TCR repertoires of roughly five healthy adults were deeply sequenced to estimate repertoire size and the extent of clonotype sharing between individuals. To increase sequencing depth and limit assay-specific biases, TCR repertoire library preparation and sequencing were carried out by different laboratories using diverse techniques. Leukapheresis yielded between about 0.94 and 8.9 billion PBMCs per donor. General conclusions and limits of the study: Based on pairwise subsampling, the degree of clonotype sharing among donors was expected to be affected by sequencing depth. The small number of donors limited the genetic and exposure-history diversity represented. Across a few donors, about 4.5% of naive CD4, approximately 3.5% of naive CD8, under 2.5% of memory CD4, and roughly 0.41% of memory CD8 clonotypes were shared. Sampling was limited to blood, and TCR repertoires in tissue likely differ from TCR repertoires in blood. Naive subsets generally had larger estimated clonotype richness than memory subsets. Clonotypes shared by all four sorted-subset donors showed higher generation probabilities than non-shared clonotypes. Even with the large sequencing depth, rarefaction of the sorted-subset datasets indicated that sequencing was incomplete.

Donors were healthy HIV-negative adults with no recently reported acute infections or vaccinations. Every donor was a Caucasian adult residing in Nashville, Tennessee, USA. Magnetic negative selection was used to enrich CD4+ T cells, after which naive cells were positively selected on CD45RA and the negative fraction became the memory subset. After blood collection by leukapheresis, PBMCs were isolated using Ficoll-Histopaque density gradient centrifugation and then cryopreserved in the vapor phase of liquid nitrogen. Analytical flow cytometry was used to check the purity and quantity of every magnetically sorted T cell population. Each sorted fraction had its genomic DNA isolated and then quantified by UV absorbance on a Nanodrop 2000c. Using the deep immunoSEQ assay, multiplex PCR amplified TCR CDR3 regions from genomic DNA. Extracted genomic DNA from each cell subset was distributed evenly across all wells of several immunoSEQ 96-well plates, and each plate was treated as a replicate. For sorted subsets, each replicate PCR was loaded with around 200 ng genomic DNA, equivalent to 25,000 to 30,000 T cell genomes. Purified libraries were quantified with a Qubit 3.0 fluorometer, sized on a Bioanalyzer 2100, and re-quantified with the KAPA Library Quantification kit. Each immunoSEQ 96-well plate was sequenced on its own single-read 150-cycle Illumina NextSeq 550 flow cell. As for the authors' bioinformatics: Because the immunoSEQ output held only junctional sequences and lacked quality scores, the filtering could not match the filtering applied to full-length reads. To assign V/J genes and CDR3, sequences were annotated against IMGT germline references using PyIR, a Python wrapper for IgBLAST v1.9. Reads were filtered out if the reads had weak V/J assignments (E-value above 1e-6), no CDR3, stop codons, out-of-frame junctions, or ambiguous translated residues. V3J clonotypes were defined as sequences sharing the same inferred V gene, J gene, and CDR3 amino acid sequence. Percentage overlap between repertoires was computed as shared unique clonotypes divided by the size of the smaller repertoire. RTK rarefaction, the Chao1 estimator, and Recon v2.1 estimates of unobserved clonotypes were used to assess repertoire richness. Generation probabilities were computed with OLGA for all TCRbeta clonotypes obtained by the gDNA method from several donors. TCRdb mirrors the immuneACCESS table, restricted to in-frame sequences. Some clones are absent from its copies; in checked studies, under half trace to an unresolved V gene, and the reason for the others is unknown. V and J calls and clone size are given by that table; D and trimming were obtained from the DNA. The sample table shows a few million clones, and around 90% are seen once. Around 0.4% of the sample is in the top ten clones.

On this clone itself: Its antigen remains unidentified. No base quality information exists; no much larger clone differs at one position.

The CDR3 covers 15 residues, taking in both the cysteine and the phenylalanine. The read is trimmed to its CDR3 DNA, 45 bases read in frame from base 1. CDR1 and CDR2 were assigned from the germline V gene as SNHLY and FYNNEI. V and J are truncated by 2 bases and 3 bases respectively, leaving an intervening sequence of 14 bases. Sequencing input: naive CD4+ T cells from PBMCs. This specimen's cell subset or site label, per the study, means: CD45RA+ positively selected. The TCR was taken from a man between 18 and 29 years old in good health. Some clones in this sample may be carry-over from other donors' samples. The sequence is built from TRBV2 and TRBJ2-7; the D region possibly corresponds to TRBD2 (6 bases align). The CDR3 region has the sequence CASSEMTRKIYEQYF. The DNA is as follows: TGTGCCAGCAGTGAAATGACTAGGAAGATCTACGAGCAGTACTTC.